One T cell receptor (beta chain) is described in this entry. Its antigen is not identified. The record originates from a study of monozygotic twins with cystic fibrosis. Study information: Roughly 3.2 micrograms of fragmented DNA underwent 15 PCR cycles for library preparation.

Study conclusions and caveats: Clonality was generally low (median approximately 0.009), higher in the most severe patients. Co-twins had the most similar V usage for 13 of 16 pairs, J for 8.

The method was immunoSEQ multiplex PCR; TCRdb's version includes in-frame clones alone and lacks a portion of them. The repertoire has about 26,000 clones, 96% of them found once; the top ten carry approximately 2.8%. The V and J ends lost 4 bases and 7 bases respectively, with 14 bases between them. This CDR3 has 14 amino acids. Germline V gene sequence: CDR1 MNHEY, CDR2 SMNVEV (reference sequence). This sequence was found in a girl aged 2 to 9 with cystic fibrosis. The sample taken for sequencing was blood. The chain couples TRBV27 to TRBJ2-1; tentative D call: TRBD2 (6 bases). The CDR3 DNA reads as TGTGCCAGCAGTTCCGGTCGGGGGATAAATGAGCAGTTCTTC. Protein sequence: CASSSGRGINEQFF.